This entry concerns a single TCR beta chain. In the study's own analysis: For nucleated cells, counts were estimated from reference gene primer amplification. Measured with immunoSEQ multiplex PCR; TCRdb has only the in-frame clones, and not every one. V and J calls and clone size are copied from that table; D and trimming were computed from the DNA. The repertoire consists of around 260,000 clones, with 70% to 90% occurring once and the leading ten covering more than 3.5%. This CDR3 spans 14 amino acids. Trimming cost V 0 bases and J 8 bases; bases outside gene matches: 4. Germline V CDR1 and CDR2: SGHDN, FVKESK. The data were obtained in a study of blood T cell repertoires in COVID-19. Study-wide context: The study drew acute and convalescent COVID-19 samples from the United States, Italy and Spain.

The rearrangement links TRBV14 to TRBJ1-2, with 9 bases matching TRBD1. Sequencing was done on a sample of PBMCs or T cells enriched from blood (not recorded which). The sequence derives from a woman under 40 who had recovered from COVID-19. In nucleotides, the CDR3 is TGTGCCAGCAGCCAAGAAGGACAGGGGCAGGGCTACACCTTC. Protein sequence: CASSQEGQGQGYTF.